The 5 T cell receptor beta chains presented below share a single source sample, sequenced in a study of human T cells and chemical hapten exposure. Regarding time point: patch test 3, about 24 weeks after DPC sensitization. Described treatment: therapeutic diphenylcyclopropenone sensitization with weekly scalp DPC. In TCRdb, the RACE reads were re-called with MiXCR into one record per CDR3 protein. The sample has about 82,000 distinct CDR3 sequences; over 10% are singletons. This sample comprised whole blood, obtained in connection with sensitization to the hapten diphenylcyclopropenone (DPC). The receptors were sampled from a woman between 45 and 60 years old with alopecia areata. Some clones in this sample may be carry-over from other donors' samples.

This rearrangement joins TRBV5-1 to TRBJ2-5; possible D gene TRBD2, 6 bases. V was pared by 2 bases and J by 1 base, with 9 bases between. The CDR3 has 14 residues. Germline CDR1 SGHRS, CDR2 YFSETQ. The DNA for the CDR3 is TGCGCCAGCAGCTTACGGGGGATCCAAGAGACCCAGTACTTC. Amino acids: CASSLRGIQETQYF.

The chain carries TRBV5-1 and TRBJ1-2; no clear D. V shed 0 bases and J shed 1 base, with 7 bases lying between them. The CDR3 contains 14 residues. Germline V CDR1 and CDR2: SGHRS, YFSETQ. CDR3 nucleotides: TGCGCCAGCAGCTTGGACACTTATAACTATGGCTACACCTTC. Translated: CASSLDTYNYGYTF.

This clonotype has just a few counts. The rearrangement links TRBV5-1 to TRBJ2-7; D call uncertain. The CDR3 loop spans 11 amino acids. Germline V gene lookup returns CDR1 SGHRS and CDR2 YFSETQ. Trimming left V 3 bases short and J 3 bases short, with 4 bases between. As DNA, the CDR3 is TGCGCCAGCAGCTCCTTCTACGAGCAGTACTTC. The encoded protein is CASSSFYEQYF.

This chain links TRBV7-9 with TRBJ2-3, with D unclear. The CDR3 totals 13 residues. Deletions cut 2 bases from V and 4 bases from J, with 7 bases between. From germline, CDR1 is SEHNR and CDR2 FQNEAQ (reference sequence). CDR3 sequence: CASSLWKADTQYF. The CDR3 region has the DNA TGTGCCAGCAGCTTATGGAAGGCAGATACGCAGTATTTT.

This clonotype showed up many times. The V gene is TRBV14, the J gene TRBJ2-7; 12 bases align to TRBD2. CDR3 length: 15 amino acids. After removal of 4 bases from V and 3 bases from J, the junction contained 4 bases not matched to a gene. The germline V gene has CDR1 SGHDN and CDR2 FVKESK. For the CDR3, the DNA is TGTGCCAGCAGCCGCGGGACTAGCGGGTTCTACGAGCAGTACTTC. It translates to CASSRGTSGFYEQYF. The full variable domain, in which reference TRBV14 and TRBJ2-7 provide the parts outside the CDR3, is EAGVTQFPSHSVIEKGQTVTLRCDPISGHDNLYWYRRVMGKEIKFLLHFVKESKQDESGMPNNRFLAERTGGTYSTLKVQPAELEDSGVYFCASSRGTSGFYEQYFGPGTRLTVT.